A selection of T cell receptor beta chains follows, all from one sample in a study of vaccination and CD4 T cells after COVID-19. These receptors lack a known antigen. TCRdb reprocessed the PCR reads via MiXCR and lists one record per CDR3 protein. The table records approximately 17,000 distinct CDR3 sequences, less than 70% of them present only once. The sequenced sample consisted of CD4+ T cells from blood, cultured in vitro. These receptors originate from a human donor who had recovered from COVID-19. Both conserved end residues are part of each CDR3. Fields, in order: D gene, J gene, V gene, clone size, CDR3 protein, CDR3 DNA. A D gene is named only where the DNA matches it firmly. The size of a clone is reported for some rows only, either as once, few or many, or as a class for expanded clones.

D gene: TRBD1; J gene: TRBJ2-7; V gene: TRBV6-1; clone size: -; CDR3 protein: CASSRTGSYEQYF; CDR3 DNA: TGTGCCAGCAGCCGGACAGGCTCCTACGAGCAGTACTTC
D gene: TRBD1; J gene: TRBJ1-1; V gene: TRBV6-2/TRBV6-3; clone size: -; CDR3 protein: CASSRQGRHAFF; CDR3 DNA: TGTGCCAGCAGCAGACAGGGAAGGCATGCTTTCTTT
D gene: TRBD2; J gene: TRBJ2-1; V gene: TRBV29-1; clone size: -; CDR3 protein: CSVEGRTSGYNEQFF; CDR3 DNA: TGCAGCGTTGAAGGGCGGACTAGCGGCTACAATGAGCAGTTCTTC
D gene: -; J gene: TRBJ2-2; V gene: TRBV7-3; clone size: -; CDR3 protein: CASSYMESGELFF; CDR3 DNA: TGTGCCAGCAGCTATATGGAATCCGGGGAGCTGTTTTTT
D gene: TRBD1; J gene: TRBJ2-2; V gene: TRBV7-2; clone size: -; CDR3 protein: CASTLGPGGPGELFF; CDR3 DNA: TGTGCCAGCACCTTGGGGCCAGGGGGCCCCGGGGAGCTGTTTTTT
D gene: -; J gene: TRBJ2-3; V gene: TRBV20-1; clone size: -; CDR3 protein: CSARVASTDTQYF; CDR3 DNA: TGCAGTGCTAGAGTCGCTAGCACAGATACGCAGTATTTT
D gene: -; J gene: TRBJ2-5; V gene: TRBV27; clone size: -; CDR3 protein: CASSFGAQETQYF; CDR3 DNA: TGTGCCAGCAGTTTTGGGGCCCAAGAGACCCAGTACTTC
D gene: -; J gene: TRBJ2-2; V gene: TRBV20-1; clone size: -; CDR3 protein: CSAPEFTSGELFF; CDR3 DNA: TGCAGTGCTCCAGAATTCACTTCCGGGGAGCTGTTTTTT
D gene: TRBD2; J gene: TRBJ2-3; V gene: TRBV7-2; clone size: few; CDR3 protein: CASSLVAGGGDTQYF; CDR3 DNA: TGTGCCAGCAGCTTAGTAGCGGGGGGAGGAGATACGCAGTATTTT
D gene: TRBD1; J gene: TRBJ1-5; V gene: TRBV4-1; clone size: once; CDR3 protein: CASTNTDRERQPQHF; CDR3 DNA: TGCGCCAGCACTAATACAGACAGGGAGCGGCAGCCCCAGCATTTT
D gene: TRBD1; J gene: TRBJ2-5; V gene: TRBV12-3/TRBV12-4; clone size: -; CDR3 protein: CASSDRDPGETQYF; CDR3 DNA: TGTGCCAGCAGCGACAGGGATCCCGGAGAGACCCAGTACTTC
D gene: -; J gene: TRBJ2-5; V gene: TRBV18; clone size: -; CDR3 protein: CASSPSSYGETQYF; CDR3 DNA: TGTGCCAGCTCACCTTCTAGCTACGGGGAGACCCAGTACTTC
D gene: -; J gene: TRBJ1-1; V gene: TRBV7-3; clone size: few; CDR3 protein: CASSLTTVENTEAFF; CDR3 DNA: TGTGCCAGCAGCTTAACCACAGTTGAGAACACTGAAGCTTTCTTT
D gene: -; J gene: TRBJ1-6; V gene: TRBV27; clone size: few; CDR3 protein: CASSPHLTDNSPLHF; CDR3 DNA: TGTGCCAGCAGTCCCCATCTTACCGATAATTCACCCCTCCACTTT
D gene: -; J gene: TRBJ1-1; V gene: TRBV4-3; clone size: -; CDR3 protein: CASSGTLAELTEAFF; CDR3 DNA: TGCGCCAGCAGCGGCACGTTGGCAGAGCTTACTGAAGCTTTCTTT
D gene: -; J gene: TRBJ2-7; V gene: TRBV11-2; clone size: large; CDR3 protein: CASSLNYRLSYEQYF; CDR3 DNA: TGTGCCAGCAGCTTAAACTATCGACTCTCCTACGAGCAGTACTTC
D gene: -; J gene: TRBJ1-5; V gene: TRBV6-5; clone size: once; CDR3 protein: CASSLNRAPNQPQHF; CDR3 DNA: TGTGCCAGCAGTTTAAACAGGGCCCCTAATCAGCCCCAGCATTTT
D gene: -; J gene: TRBJ2-7; V gene: TRBV19; clone size: -; CDR3 protein: CATPTRRGRQVEQYF; CDR3 DNA: TGTGCCACTCCCACCCGTAGGGGCCGTCAGGTCGAGCAGTACTTC
D gene: -; J gene: TRBJ1-5; V gene: TRBV5-8; clone size: -; CDR3 protein: CASSFGGRRLYSNQPQHF; CDR3 DNA: TGTGCCAGCAGCTTTGGAGGCAGGAGACTTTATAGCAATCAGCCCCAGCATTTT
D gene: TRBD1; J gene: TRBJ1-1; V gene: TRBV12-3/TRBV12-4; clone size: -; CDR3 protein: CASSLQGAYTEAFF; CDR3 DNA: TGTGCCAGCAGCCTACAGGGGGCGTACACTGAAGCTTTCTTT
D gene: -; J gene: TRBJ1-3; V gene: TRBV6-1; clone size: -; CDR3 protein: CASSLGLPSSGNTIYF; CDR3 DNA: TGTGCCAGCAGTCTGGGACTTCCCAGCTCTGGAAACACCATATATTTT
D gene: -; J gene: TRBJ1-2; V gene: TRBV7-2; clone size: -; CDR3 protein: CASGDYLDYGYTF; CDR3 DNA: TGTGCCAGCGGGGATTACCTGGACTATGGCTACACCTTC